Shown below are 5 T cell receptor beta chains from a single sample sequenced in a study of early T cells in non-severe SARS-CoV-2 infection. TCRdb re-called the 5' RACE reads through MiXCR, storing one row per CDR3 protein. The repertoire has 25,000 to 35,000 distinct CDR3 sequences, over 4% of them found once; the top ten carry 2.6%. Sequencing input: whole blood. The receptors derive from an adult who was a healthcare worker with PCR-confirmed SARS-CoV-2 infection or an uninfected control (not recorded which).

This clonotype was counted many times. The V gene is TRBV20-1, the J gene TRBJ2-3, with 13 positions matching TRBD2. With V trimmed by 7 bases and J by 3 bases, 13 bases remained unmatched. The CDR3 loop spans 17 amino acids. Germline V gives CDR1 DFQATT, CDR2 SNEGSKA (reference sequence). CDR3 in amino acids: CSVPRRTSGSGTDTQYF. The CDR3 region has the DNA TGCAGTGTTCCCCGGCGGACTAGCGGGAGTGGGACAGATACGCAGTATTTT.

This clonotype was found many times. The V gene is TRBV5-1, the J gene TRBJ2-3, with D tentatively TRBD1 (6 bases). This CDR3 is built from 13 residues. Germline CDR1 is SGHRS and CDR2 is YFSETQ. V lost 4 bases and J lost 4, with 10 bases in between. The CDR3 protein is CASSRDTSDTQYF. The CDR3 bases are TGCGCCAGCAGCCGGGACACATCAGATACGCAGTATTTT.

The chain carries TRBV10-3 and TRBJ2-2; 9 nucleotides agree with TRBD1. Germline values: CDR1 ENHRY, CDR2 SYGVKD. Unmatched junction bases numbered 2, after V lost 6 bases and J lost 3 bases. The CDR3 sequence is 14 residues long. Here the CDR3 DNA reads TGTGCCATCAGCCGGGACAGGGACACCGGGGAGCTGTTTTTT. As protein: CAISRDRDTGELFF.

This clonotype was seen many times. This rearrangement joins TRBV10-3 to TRBJ1-1; D perhaps matches TRBD1 (5 bases). V lost 6 bases, J lost 6 bases, and 11 bases lay in between. The CDR3 runs to 12 residues. CDR1 and CDR2 (germline): ENHRY, SYGVKD. Here the CDR3 reads CAIRETGAEAFF. Here the CDR3 DNA reads TGTGCCATCAGGGAAACAGGAGCTGAAGCTTTCTTT.

This clonotype has more than one count but fewer than ten. J is TRBJ2-7 and V is TRBV5-1; no reliable D call. Trimming removed 0 bases from V and 0 bases from J, with 10 bases in between. The length of the CDR3 is 15 residues. In germline, CDR1 is SGHRS, CDR2 YFSETQ. The CDR3 DNA follows: TGCGCCAGCAGCTTGGGGACCACAAGCTCCTACGAGCAGTACTTC. Amino acid sequence: CASSLGTTSSYEQYF.